These 26 T cell receptor beta chains originate from one sample sequenced in a study of T cells after yellow fever vaccination. TCRdb redid the calling of the 5' RACE reads with MiXCR, one entry per CDR3 protein. Of some 350,000 distinct CDR3 sequences in the sample, approximately 4.2% are singletons; the top ten hold approximately 24%. The material sequenced was PBMCs, taken 5 days after the yellow fever booster vaccination. The receptors were sampled from a young man who received the YFV17D yellow fever vaccine.

A few counts support this clonotype. The rearrangement uses TRBV20-1 and TRBJ2-6; D call uncertain. CDR1 is DFQATT and CDR2 is SNEGSKA in the germline V gene (reference sequence). The CDR3 spans 15 residues. The V end was cut by 1 base, the J end by 2 bases, with 9 bases between. The CDR3 DNA reads TGCAGTGCTAGAGGGGATATAGCTGGGGCCAACGTCCTGACTTTC. Residues: CSARGDIAGANVLTF.

This clonotype has at least ten counts. The chain employs TRBV7-3 and TRBJ2-2; perhaps TRBD2 as D (8 bases). CDR3 length equals 13 residues. From germline, CDR1 is SGHTA and CDR2 FQGTGA. V was cut by 4 bases and J by 14 bases, with 17 bases left in between. This CDR3 reads CASSSGGGLPLFF. The CDR3 region has the DNA TGTGCCAGCAGCTCGGGAGGGGGCCTCCCCCTGTTTTTT.

V usage is TRBV14 and J usage is TRBJ1-6; D not certain. The CDR3 has 13 amino acids. Trimming removed 3 bases at V and 7 bases at J, with 7 bases between. The germline V gene encodes CDR1 SGHDN and CDR2 FVKESK. CDR3 in amino acids: CASSQVRNSPLHF. CDR3 DNA: TGTGCCAGCAGCCAGGTTCGGAATTCACCCCTCCACTTT.

This clonotype was seen ten or more times. The gene calls are TRBV4-2 and TRBJ1-2, with 7 bases matching TRBD1. Trimming removed 2 bases from V and 2 bases from J; junction bases left unmatched: 5. The CDR3 is 15 amino acids. Germline values: CDR1 LGHNA, CDR2 YNFKEQ. The CDR3 region is CASSQPAQGNYGYTF. DNA for the CDR3: TGTGCCAGCAGCCAACCCGCACAGGGGAACTATGGCTACACCTTC.

This clonotype showed up many times. This chain joins TRBV6-2 or TRBV6-3 and TRBJ2-7, with 9 nucleotides matching TRBD2. Looked up from germline, CDR1 is MNHEY and CDR2 is SVGEGT. This CDR3 is built from 15 residues. The junction had 8 bases not matched to a gene; V was cut back by 6 bases and J by 2 bases. CDR3 in DNA: TGTGCCAGCAGCTGGGGGAAGCGGGGGGCCTACGAGCAGTACGTC. Its translation: CASSWGKRGAYEQYV.

This clonotype was observed a few times. The chain has TRBV6-2 or TRBV6-3 and TRBJ2-3; no definite D call. Trimming removed 6 bases at V and 5 bases at J, with 21 bases between. The CDR3 is 16 residues long. Looked up from germline, CDR1 is MNHEY and CDR2 is SVGEGT. The CDR3 protein is CASRTHLGPRRDTQYF. The CDR3 nucleotides are TGTGCCAGCAGAACCCATTTAGGCCCGAGGAGAGATACGCAGTATTTT.

The chain combines TRBV29-1 with TRBJ2-5; D is perhaps TRBD2 (6 bases). V was shortened by 6 bases and J by 3 bases, with 8 bases between the two germline ends. The CDR3 runs 11 residues. Germline loops: CDR1 SQVTM, CDR2 ANQGSEA. The chain's CDR3 is CSVGSEETQYF. The CDR3 DNA follows: TGCAGCGTCGGGAGCGAAGAGACCCAGTACTTC.

This clonotype was found a few times. The gene calls are TRBV7-8 and TRBJ1-1; D gene ambiguous. The CDR3 runs 13 residues. V was cut by 0 bases and J by 6 bases, with 8 bases left in between. The germline V gene has CDR1 SGHVS and CDR2 FQNEAQ. CDR3 bases: TGTGCCAGCAGCTTAGCGGCTAAGGCTGAAGCTTTCTTT. Translated: CASSLAAKAEAFF.

V gene TRBV7-9 combines with J gene TRBJ2-5; tentative D call: TRBD1 (6 bases). V was cut by 2 bases and J by 4 bases, with 14 bases left in between. The V gene's germline CDR1 is SEHNR and CDR2 FQNEAQ (reference sequence). The length of the CDR3 is 15 residues. The CDR3 here is CASSLLQGRVETQYF. In DNA form, the CDR3 reads TGTGCCAGCAGCTTACTCCAGGGGCGGGTAGAGACCCAGTACTTC.

The gene calls are TRBV29-1 and TRBJ2-7; a weak D match, TRBD1 (5 bases). Trimming removed 5 bases from V and 3 bases from J, with 17 bases in between. The CDR3 is 14 residues long. Looked up from germline, CDR1 is SQVTM and CDR2 is ANQGSEA. CDR3 in DNA: TGCAGCGTTCACCTAAGGGGCGGCTACTACGAGCAGTACTTC. Translated, it gives CSVHLRGGYYEQYF.

This clonotype was found a few times. The CDR3 nucleotides read TGCAGTGCTAGAAGGTCCGAGAACACCGGGGAGCTGTTTTTT. Translation: CSARRSENTGELFF. V gene TRBV20-1 combines with J gene TRBJ2-2; D is unclear. Germline CDR1 reads DFQATT; CDR2 reads SNEGSKA (reference sequence). Between the trimmed V and J ends, which lost 2 bases and 1 base, there was a span of 8 bases. The CDR3 is made up of 14 amino acids.

This clonotype was recorded many times. V and J are TRBV11-2 and TRBJ2-7; no firm D call. V was cut by 4 bases and J by 6 bases, with 7 bases left in between. The CDR3 is 11 amino acids. Germline V gene lookup returns CDR1 SGHAT and CDR2 FQNNGV. CDR3 nucleotides: TGTGCCAGCAGCTCTCACAGCGAGCAGTACGTC. Translated, it gives CASSSHSEQYV.

Many counts were recorded for this clonotype. The genes are TRBV5-1 and TRBJ1-5; D not certain. Trimming stripped 1 base from V and 6 bases from J, with 11 bases between. CDR1 is SGHRS and CDR2 is YFSETQ in the germline V gene. There are 14 residues in the CDR3. CDR3 sequence: CASSLWPESQPQHF. The CDR3 DNA reads as TGCGCCAGCAGCTTGTGGCCGGAGAGTCAGCCCCAGCATTTT. Supplemented by reference TRBV5-1 and TRBJ1-5, the full variable domain reads KAGVTQTPRYLIKTRGQQVTLSCSPISGHRSVSWYQQTPGQGLQFLFEYFSETQRNKGNFPGRFSGRQFSNSRSEMNVSTLELGDSALYLCASSLWPESQPQHFGDGTRLSIL.

This clonotype came up many times. The gene calls are TRBV20-1 and TRBJ1-1; D is undetermined. The germline V gene has CDR1 DFQATT and CDR2 SNEGSKA (reference sequence). V gave up 4 bases and J gave up 0 bases, with 12 bases separating them. This CDR3 spans 14 amino acids. CDR3 loop: CSAMASIMNTEAFF. The CDR3 DNA sequence: TGCAGTGCTATGGCGTCTATTATGAACACTGAAGCTTTCTTT.

The rearrangement joins TRBV10-3 to TRBJ1-5; D gene uncertain. Deletions cut 4 bases from V and 0 bases from J, with 7 bases between. CDR1 and CDR2 (germline): ENHRY, SYGVKD. This CDR3 is built from 14 residues. As DNA, the CDR3 is TGTGCCATCAGTGGACGGAATAGCAATCAGCCCCAGCATTTT. Amino acid sequence: CAISGRNSNQPQHF.

This clonotype was recorded at least ten times. The genes are TRBV2 and TRBJ1-1; D is perhaps TRBD1 (5 bases). V was cut by 6 bases and J by 7 bases, with 9 bases left in between. The CDR3 runs 11 residues. Germline loops: CDR1 SNHLY, CDR2 FYNNEI. Written as DNA, the CDR3 is TGTGCCAGCAGGGCAGGGCTTGAAGCTTTCTTT. Translation gives CASRAGLEAFF.

Many counts were recorded for this clonotype. The chain uses TRBV7-2 and TRBJ2-3; D is possibly TRBD1 or TRBD2 (6 bases each). V shed 1 base and J shed 4 bases, with 15 bases lying between them. The germline gives CDR1 SGHTA, CDR2 FQGNSA. This CDR3 is 16 amino acids long. The CDR3, as DNA: TGTGCCAGCAGCTTAGGGGGGGCTGGTTCTGCAGATACGCAGTATTTT. Residues: CASSLGGAGSADTQYF.

The table lists this clonotype with many counts. The chain links TRBV3-1 to TRBJ1-1; D call uncertain. V lost 1 base and J 0 bases, leaving 12 bases between the germline ends. The CDR3 sequence is 16 residues long. Germline V gene sequence: CDR1 LGHDT, CDR2 YNNKEL (reference sequence). CDR3 loop: CASSQGLERMNTEAFF. In DNA, the CDR3 is TGTGCCAGCAGCCAAGGTTTGGAGCGAATGAACACTGAAGCTTTCTTT. The variable domain in full, with the rest retrieved from reference TRBV3-1 and TRBJ1-1, is DTAVSQTPKYLVTQMGNDKSIKCEQNLGHDTMYWYKQDSKKFLKIMFSYNNKELIINETVPNRFSPKSPDKAHLNLHINSLELGDSAVYFCASSQGLERMNTEAFFGQGTRLTVV.

This chain links TRBV20-1 with TRBJ2-4; 12 bases line up with TRBD2. From germline, CDR1 is DFQATT and CDR2 SNEGSKA (reference sequence). This CDR3 spans 15 amino acids. V was clipped by 0 bases and J by 6 bases; unmatched bases: 3. The CDR3 DNA sequence: TGCAGTGCTAGAGATTCACTAGCGGGGGGAAACATTCAGTACTTC. Protein sequence: CSARDSLAGGNIQYF.

This clonotype was seen more than once but under ten times. This CDR3 is CASSLLLGSEEAFF. Here the CDR3 DNA reads TGCGCCAGCAGCCTACTACTTGGGTCAGAAGAAGCTTTCTTT. The chain joins TRBV4-1 to TRBJ1-1, with D uncertain. Germline lookup yields CDR1 MGHRA and CDR2 YSYEKL. CDR3 length equals 14 residues. V was clipped by 4 bases and J by 8 bases, with 17 bases between them.

This clonotype was observed many times. This chain uses TRBV11-2 with TRBJ1-1; D is undetermined. The CDR3 has 13 residues. CDR1 is SGHAT, CDR2 FQNNGV, per germline. V was shortened by 2 bases and J by 5 bases, with 9 bases between the two germline ends. The CDR3: CASSLLGDTEAFF. In nucleotides, the CDR3 is TGTGCCAGCAGCTTACTAGGTGATACTGAAGCTTTCTTT.

This chain joins TRBV12-3 or TRBV12-4 and TRBJ1-1; no clear D. The V end was cut by 3 bases, the J end by 4 bases, with 9 bases between. There are 13 residues in the CDR3. CDR3 residues: CASSFVASTEAFF. CDR3 sequence (DNA): TGTGCCAGCAGTTTTGTGGCTAGCACTGAAGCTTTCTTT.

This clonotype has a handful of counts. J is TRBJ2-4 and V is TRBV7-2, with 9 bases fitting TRBD1. The CDR3 is made up of 14 amino acids. J was trimmed by 6 bases and V by 5 bases; bases with no gene match: 5. In germline, CDR1 is SGHTA, CDR2 FQGNSA. The CDR3 reads CASSQQQGANIQYF. The CDR3 nucleotides read TGTGCCAGCAGCCAACAACAGGGGGCAAACATTCAGTACTTC.

This clonotype was seen a few times. V usage is TRBV5-4 and J usage is TRBJ1-3; 9 positions agree with TRBD1. CDR3 length equals 13 residues. In germline, CDR1 is SGHNT, CDR2 YYREEE (reference sequence). Unmatched junction bases numbered 4, after V lost 4 bases and J lost 8 bases. The CDR3 nucleotides read TGTGCCAGCAGCCGGGACAGGGAGGACACCATATATTTT. Amino acids: CASSRDREDTIYF.

This clonotype was found many times. This chain joins TRBV5-6 and TRBJ1-2; weak D call: TRBD1 (6 bases). CDR3 length: 13 amino acids. Germline lookup yields CDR1 SGHDT and CDR2 YYEEEE. Trimming took off 0 bases at V and 4 bases at J, with 7 bases between the two ends. CDR3 amino acids: CASSLGGAYGYTF. For the CDR3, the DNA is TGTGCCAGCAGCTTGGGGGGGGCCTATGGCTACACCTTC.

This clonotype was detected many times. The V call is TRBV10-3, the J call TRBJ1-3; the match to TRBD1 covers 10 bases. Germline lookup yields CDR1 ENHRY and CDR2 SYGVKD. There are 17 residues in the CDR3. J lost 3 bases, V lost 8 bases, and 13 bases had no gene match. The CDR3 loop reads CAIGKMGTGALGNTIYF. The CDR3 nucleotides are TGTGCCATCGGAAAGATGGGGACAGGGGCTCTTGGAAACACCATATATTTT.